These 11 T cell receptor beta chains originate from one sample sequenced in a study of blood T cell repertoires in COVID-19. Only in-frame clones appear in the TCRdb table, and some are missing; sequencing was by immunoSEQ multiplex PCR. Of 220,000 or so clones in the sample, roughly 84% were seen once. Material for sequencing was peripheral blood. The receptors were sampled from a woman aged 55 to 70 who had recovered from COVID-19.

The chain combines TRBV5-1 with TRBJ1-2; 7 bases agree with TRBD1. The germline V gene has CDR1 SGHRS and CDR2 YFSETQ. CDR3 length equals 16 residues. V shed 4 bases, J shed 4 bases, and the junction held 13 bases outside the gene matches. The chain's CDR3 is CASSPTGQVPVYGYTF. The CDR3 DNA sequence: TGCGCCAGCAGCCCAACAGGACAGGTACCCGTCTATGGCTACACCTTC.

The chain carries TRBV4-1 and TRBJ2-1; TRBD2 matches at 12 bases. The germline CDR1 and CDR2 sequences are MGHRA and YSYEKL. This CDR3 spans 16 amino acids. With V trimmed by 6 bases and J by 5 bases, 8 bases remained unmatched. CDR3 DNA sequence: TGCGCCAGCAGAAACAACCGACTAGCGGGGGACAATGAGCAGTTCTTC. Translation: CASRNNRLAGDNEQFF.

The chain is built from TRBV9 and TRBJ1-3; 8 bases align to TRBD1. The CDR3 is 16 residues long. After removal of 3 bases from V and 3 bases from J, the junction contained 8 bases not matched to a gene. Looked up from germline, CDR1 is SGDLS and CDR2 is YYNGEE. The CDR3 DNA reads as TGTGCCAGCAGCGACGACAGGGGTCAGTATGGAAACACCATATATTTT. It encodes CASSDDRGQYGNTIYF.

The genes are TRBV2 and TRBJ1-1, with 8 bases aligning to TRBD1. CDR1 and CDR2 from the germline V gene are SNHLY and FYNNEI. Trimming at V came to 6 bases and at J to 7 bases, leaving 4 bases not matched to a gene. This CDR3 spans 12 amino acids. This chain's CDR3 is CASSGQGVEAFF. CDR3 in DNA: TGTGCCAGCAGCGGACAGGGCGTTGAAGCTTTCTTT. Full variable domain (missing parts from reference TRBV2 and TRBJ1-1): EPEVTQTPSHQVTQMGQEVILRCVPISNHLYFYWYRQILGQKVEFLVSFYNNEISEKSEIFDDQFSVERPDGSNFTLKIRSTKLEDSAMYFCASSGQGVEAFFGQGTRLTVV.

V gene TRBV6-1 combines with J gene TRBJ2-2; weak D call: TRBD1 (6 bases). CDR1 is MNHNS and CDR2 is SASEGT in the germline V gene. The ends were cut back, 3 bases at V and 6 bases at J, with 8 bases in the middle. The CDR3 spans 13 residues. The CDR3 is CASSDRGPGELFF. The DNA of the CDR3 is TGTGCCAGCAGTGACAGGGGTCCCGGGGAGCTGTTTTTT.

The V gene is TRBV5-8, the J gene TRBJ2-6, with D tentatively TRBD1 (5 bases). The CDR3 loop spans 17 amino acids. The V gene lost 4 bases and the J gene lost 0 bases, with 14 bases spanning the gap. Germline V gene data show CDR1 as SGHTS and CDR2 as YDEGEE. CDR3 amino acids: CASSPRQRLSGANVLTF. As DNA, the CDR3 is TGTGCCAGCAGCCCCCGACAGAGACTCTCTGGGGCCAACGTCCTGACTTTC.

In its sample, this clone was seen a few times. The rearrangement uses TRBV20-1 and TRBJ1-1; D possibly corresponds to TRBD1 (5 bases). The CDR3 extends over 12 amino acids. CDR1 and CDR2 (germline): DFQATT, SNEGSKA (reference sequence). V was shortened by 3 bases and J by 9 bases, with 14 bases between the two germline ends. The CDR3 coding sequence is TGCAGTGCTAGTTCCAGGGCTTCAAAAGCTTTCTTT. This codes for CSASSRASKAFF.

The gene calls are TRBV6-5 and TRBJ1-5; perhaps TRBD1 as D (6 bases). The CDR3 is 14 amino acids. V gave up 6 bases and J gave up 6 bases, with 15 bases separating them. In germline, CDR1 is MNHEY, CDR2 SVGAGI. CDR3 sequence reads: CASSDTGSSQPQHF. In nucleotides, the CDR3 is TGTGCCAGCAGCGATACAGGGAGTTCTCAGCCCCAGCATTTT.

The chain recombines TRBV5-6 with TRBJ1-2, with 9 nucleotides matching TRBD1. The CDR3 runs to 14 residues. Germline V gives CDR1 SGHDT, CDR2 YYEEEE. The trim removed 3 bases at V and 5 bases at J, leaving 5 bases unmatched. The CDR3, as DNA: TGTGCCAGCAGCTGGGGACAGGGATGGTATGGCTACACCTTC. Its translation: CASSWGQGWYGYTF.

The V gene is TRBV9, the J gene TRBJ2-2; perhaps TRBD2 as D (5 bases). The ends were cut back, 2 bases at V and 0 bases at J, with 11 bases in the middle. CDR1 and CDR2 from the germline V gene are SGDLS and YYNGEE. There are 16 residues in the CDR3. The CDR3 DNA reads as TGTGCCAGCAGCGTGAACCCGGGGACGAACACCGGGGAGCTGTTTTTT. This translates into CASSVNPGTNTGELFF.

CDR3 DNA: TGTGCCAGTAGTCGGGGGGACTATGGCTACACCTTC. Protein product: CASSRGDYGYTF. The V call is TRBV19, the J call TRBJ1-2, with a weak D call TRBD1 (5 bases). Trimming removed 5 bases at V and 3 bases at J, with 7 bases between. CDR3 length equals 12 residues. The germline V gene has CDR1 LNHDA and CDR2 SQIVND (reference sequence).